These T cell receptor beta chains were read from a single sample in a study of identical twins. From the 5' RACE reads, TCRdb called clonotypes with MiXCR, one entry per CDR3 protein. The top ten clones hold roughly 4% of a sample with over 600,000 distinct CDR3 sequences, approximately 22% of them seen once. The data were also submitted as part of a second study, on T cells expressing NK-cell markers.

The sequencing input was PBMCs. The origin of the receptors is a young woman in good health. Both conserved end residues are part of each CDR3. Fields, in order: J gene, V gene, D gene, clone size, CDR3 DNA, CDR3 protein. The D gene is left open where the match is weak. For some rows the clone size is stated as once, few or many, or as a class when expanded; others skip it.

TRBJ2-1 TRBV20-1 NA few TGCAGTGCTAGGTCCGCAGGGTTCCGGAATGAGCAGTTCTTC CSARSAGFRNEQFF
TRBJ2-1 TRBV29-1 TRBD1 NA TGCAGCGTTACCGGGACAGGGGGCTACAATGAGCAGTTCTTC CSVTGTGGYNEQFF
TRBJ2-7 TRBV29-1 TRBD1 many TGCAGCGTTCAGGGGGCTTACGAGCAGTACTTC CSVQGAYEQYF
TRBJ2-1 TRBV9 NA few TGTGCCAGCAGCGGAAAAGGGACTCCCCAGGGGCTTAATGAGCAGTTCTTC CASSGKGTPQGLNEQFF
TRBJ2-1 TRBV20-1 NA few TGCAGTGCTAGAAAGGCTAGCCTAGAGCAGTTCTTC CSARKASLEQFF
TRBJ2-5 TRBV7-9 NA NA TGTGCCAGCAGCTTAATATTGGGGGATCGAGAGACCCAGTACTTC CASSLILGDRETQYF
TRBJ2-5 TRBV20-1 TRBD2 few TGCAGTGCTGTTGAGACTAGCGGGACTCTAGAGACCCAGTACTTC CSAVETSGTLETQYF
TRBJ1-2 TRBV3-1 NA few TGTGCCAGCAGCCAAGATCGAAGCGGAGGGGGAAACTATGGCTACACCTTC CASSQDRSGGGNYGYTF
TRBJ1-4 TRBV9 NA NA TGTGCCAGCAGCAGGGACGGCGATGAAAAACTGTTTTTT CASSRDGDEKLFF
TRBJ2-1 TRBV6-5 NA NA TGTGCCAGCAGTTTTAGTTTCTACAATGAGCAGTTCTTC CASSFSFYNEQFF
TRBJ2-2 TRBV15 TRBD2 few TGTGCCACCAGCAACCACGGGACTAGCGGGGGCGAGGTCACCGGGGAGCTGTTTTTT CATSNHGTSGGEVTGELFF
TRBJ2-7 TRBV5-1 NA NA TGCGCCAGCCAGAAAGGACCGAACTTTTCTACTCCCTACGAGCAGTACTTC CASQKGPNFSTPYEQYF
TRBJ2-3 TRBV20-1 TRBD2 few TGCAGTGCTACCGGACTAGCGGGAATCGGGGCAGATACGCAGTATTTT CSATGLAGIGADTQYF
TRBJ2-7 TRBV5-5 NA NA TGTGCCAGCGGATCCTGGACGTTCCTTCTGCACGAGCAGTACTTC CASGSWTFLLHEQYF
TRBJ2-1 TRBV20-1 TRBD2 NA TGCAGTGCTAGCGCCGTACGGGGGGATGAGCAGTTCTTC CSASAVRGDEQFF
TRBJ2-1 TRBV4-3 NA NA TGCGCCAGCAGCCAAGATGGGAGGTCCAGGAATGAGCAGTTCTTC CASSQDGRSRNEQFF
TRBJ2-1 TRBV11-3 TRBD2 once TGTGCCAGCAGCTCGAGAGCGGGGCGGGGTAATGAGCAGTTCTTC CASSSRAGRGNEQFF
TRBJ2-7 TRBV19 NA once TGTGCCAGTAGTTTCTATGCCGGAGGGGATGGCTACGAGCAGTACTTC CASSFYAGGDGYEQYF
TRBJ2-3 TRBV3-1 TRBD2 few TGTGCCAGCAGCCCGCCGGGACTAAGCCTCACAGATACGCAGTATTTT CASSPPGLSLTDTQYF
TRBJ1-1 TRBV12-5 NA NA TGTGCTAGTGGTTTGTCACGGAATGAAGCTTTCTTT CASGLSRNEAFF
TRBJ2-3 TRBV20-1 TRBD1 few TGCAGTGCTCGAGGACCCAGGGGGCCAAATACGCAGTATTTT CSARGPRGPNTQYF
TRBJ2-1 TRBV6-2/TRBV6-3 NA NA TGTGCCAGCAGTTCTGCGGCTTACAATGAGCAGTTCTTC CASSSAAYNEQFF
TRBJ1-2 TRBV15 TRBD1 many TGTGCCACCAGCATTGGAGGGGGCTACGGCTACACCTTC CATSIGGGYGYTF